This T cell receptor beta chain was found in a study of identical twins' blood T cells (dated by TCRdb to between 2011 and 2013). Regarding the complete study: The approximately 12 libraries, six for the alpha chain and six for the beta chain, together yielded around 48 million Illumina reads. Using next-generation sequencing, the study compared the TCR alpha and beta chain repertoires of three pairs of monozygous twins to assess how genetics influences repertoire formation.

V lost 10 bases and J lost 4 bases, and the count of bases not matched to a germline gene is 13. The cysteine opens and the phenylalanine closes a CDR3 of 15 amino acids. The retained sequence is limited to the CDR3, 45 bases, with the frame set at the first base. The germline V gene yields ENHRY for CDR1 and SYGVKD for CDR2. There are many counts of this clonotype. The antigen this receptor binds is unknown. The sample holds no much larger clone one base away, and base qualities are not on file. What the study reported, not specific to this receptor: Validation by independent studies was stated to be required for the proposed role of the TCRalpha J segment in MHC recognition during thymic selection. The number of shared CDR3 clonotypes between two donors was mainly determined by the product of their cloneset sizes, and twins did not clearly deviate from this trend. Looking at the most abundant TCRbeta clonotypes, every donor had more CDR3 sequences in common with her twin than with unrelated donors. Environmental influences could not be excluded as an explanation for twin similarity, since twins were reared together. V gene usage was reported to be markedly more similar within twin pairs than between unrelated donors, even among non-selected out-of-frame TCRbeta clonotypes.

The receptor library was made with 5' RACE. The sample was run on an Illumina Genome Analyzer IIx. To prepare the RNA-based TCR cDNA libraries, a previously described protocol was followed, with several modifications. To prevent cross-contamination, sample-specific barcodes were added to both ends of each TCR cDNA library during cDNA synthesis and amplification. The paper's processing steps were these. Between about 85,000 and nearly 550,000 clonotypes were identified per individual, with roughly 2.2 to 3.6 million CDR3-containing reads per library. Reads with improper barcode index combinations were discarded, and clonesets were then built for each library with the MiTCR software. MiTCR filtered or rescued low-quality reads and corrected PCR and sequencing errors when assembling CDR3 clonotypes. Artificial out-of-frame clonotypes were mapped to in-frame sequences, with one indel allowed in the CDR3, and then removed. To measure how similar V and J gene usage was between donors, Jensen-Shannon divergence was divided by mean entropy. The raw public data were reprocessed by TCRdb itself: fastp quality trimming at Q25, MiXCR clonotype calling, in-frame beta chains only. Every entry covers one CDR3 protein and lists the most common genes and DNA from its rows. The V and J calls were determined by TCRdb, not by the authors. The sample includes roughly 380,000 distinct CDR3 sequences, with 28% observed a single time. Around 5.6% of the sample goes to the ten largest clones.

The donors were six healthy women who made up three monozygous twin pairs. All three twin pairs had been reared together, and it was thought likely that the same infectious agents and vaccines had been met by these twin pairs. TCR cDNA libraries were prepared from RNA that was isolated from peripheral blood mononuclear cells. The sample taken for sequencing was PBMCs. The V gene is TRBV10-3 and the J gene is TRBJ2-7; 10 bases in the middle match TRBD1. This TCR was sampled from a woman aged 18-49 years in good health. The DNA is TGTGCCAGAGTTCCGGGACAGGGGAAAGGTTACGAGCAGTACTTC. This codes for CARVPGQGKGYEQYF.